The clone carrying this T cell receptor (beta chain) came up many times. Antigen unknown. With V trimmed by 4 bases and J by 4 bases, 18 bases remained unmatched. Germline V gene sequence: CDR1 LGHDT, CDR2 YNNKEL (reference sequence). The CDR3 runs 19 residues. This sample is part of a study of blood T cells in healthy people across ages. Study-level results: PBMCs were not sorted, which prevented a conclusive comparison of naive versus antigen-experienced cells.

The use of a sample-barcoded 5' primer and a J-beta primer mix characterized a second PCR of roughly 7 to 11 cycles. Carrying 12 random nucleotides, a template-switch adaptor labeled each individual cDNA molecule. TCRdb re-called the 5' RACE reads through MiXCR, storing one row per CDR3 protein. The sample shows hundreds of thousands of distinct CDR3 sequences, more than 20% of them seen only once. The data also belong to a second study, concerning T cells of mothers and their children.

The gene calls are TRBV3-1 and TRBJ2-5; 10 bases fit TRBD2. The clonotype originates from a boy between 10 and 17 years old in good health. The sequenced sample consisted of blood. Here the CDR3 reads CASSPQRTSGGLELETQYF. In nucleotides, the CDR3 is TGTGCCAGCAGCCCCCAAAGGACTAGCGGAGGTTTAGAGCTAGAGACCCAGTACTTC.